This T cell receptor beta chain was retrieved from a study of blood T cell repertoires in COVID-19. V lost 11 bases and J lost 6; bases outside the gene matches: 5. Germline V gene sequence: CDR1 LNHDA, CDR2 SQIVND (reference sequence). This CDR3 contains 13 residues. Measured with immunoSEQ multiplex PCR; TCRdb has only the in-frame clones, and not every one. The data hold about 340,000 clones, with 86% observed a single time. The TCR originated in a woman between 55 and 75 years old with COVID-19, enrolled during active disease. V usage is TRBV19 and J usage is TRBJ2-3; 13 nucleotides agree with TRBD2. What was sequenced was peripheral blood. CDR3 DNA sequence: TGTGCCTCAGAACTAGCGGGGGGGGATACGCAGTATTTT. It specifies CASELAGGDTQYF.